This record concerns one TCR beta chain sequence. Its matching antigen is unknown. Profiled with immunoSEQ multiplex PCR; TCRdb holds only in-frame clones, not every one. The table includes roughly 99,000 clones, less than 95% detected once. These data originate in a study of graft-versus-host responses after intestinal transplantation. Study results and limitations: Some patients had graft-donor T cell macrochimerism. In their allografts, the ratios of graft-versus-host to host-versus-graft T cell clones were high. Early post-transplant HvG declines were associated with peak circulating GvH clone levels.

The CDR3 extends over 16 amino acids. The germline V gene encodes CDR1 SGHNT and CDR2 YENEEA. The ends were cut back, 2 bases at V and 3 bases at J, with 16 bases in the middle. The source of this sequence is a human donor who was the organ donor for an intestinal transplant. The gene calls are TRBV11-3 and TRBJ1-2; no firm D call. The sequenced sample was unstimulated CD8+ T cells sorted from spleen or lymph node cells, obtained before transplant. This CDR3 is CASSLPFGELHYGYTF. CDR3 DNA: TGTGCCAGCAGCTTACCCTTCGGGGAGCTGCACTATGGCTACACCTTC.